This T cell receptor (beta chain) is drawn from a study of neurological immune-mediated disorders. Study-wide findings and caveats: Because no CDR3 amino acid sequences were shared across subjects by expanded clones, private repertoires were suggested in all groups.

The CDR3 spans 11 residues. Trimming shortened V by 0 bases and J by 7 bases, and 5 bases separated the two germline ends. Per germline, CDR1 SGHRS and CDR2 YFSETQ. One entry per CDR3 protein, called by TCRdb with MiXCR from the 5' RACE reads. The sample lists about 120,000 distinct CDR3 sequences, roughly 3.2% occurring once. This clonotype came up many times. What it binds is not known. Sequences were obtained from PBMCs. V is TRBV5-1 and J is TRBJ2-7; D remains ambiguous. The sequence derives from a woman younger than 45 with multiple sclerosis. The CDR3 sequence is CASSLESEQYF. The DNA of the CDR3 is TGCGCCAGCAGCTTGGAATCGGAGCAGTACTTC.